These 23 T cell receptor beta chains were all obtained from the same sample, sequenced in a study of T-cell reconstitution after alpha-beta-depleted transplantation in children (dated by TCRdb to 2016 to 2018). Library prep was done by PCR. Sequencing was performed on an Illumina HiSeq 2500. Molecular barcoding was employed in the preparation of TCR libraries, with unique molecular identifiers being used to normalize TCRbeta repertoire quantification. The raw public data were reprocessed by TCRdb itself: fastp quality trimming at Q25, MiXCR clonotype calling, in-frame beta chains only. Rows are combined by CDR3 protein, so each entry shows the most common genes and DNA. Across this sample there are about 980,000 distinct CDR3 sequences, with about 31% seen only once. Together, the top ten hold 25% to 35% of the sample. This specimen's treatment or condition label, per the study, means: allogeneic hematopoietic cell transplantation with graft depleted of TCRalphabeta T cells and CD19 B cells.

Sequencing used PBMCs, mostly from graft donor cells, obtained 360 days after TCRalphabeta/CD19-depleted stem cell transplant. All receptors derive from a boy under two years old who had a stem cell transplant for SCID, so the T cells may come from the graft donor.

The CDR3 region has the DNA TGTGCCAGCAGCCTGGATAGCAGGGGGCGCGCCGGGGAGCTGTTTTTT. It codes for CASSLDSRGRAGELFF. V usage is TRBV5-6 and J usage is TRBJ2-2, with 8 bases lining up with TRBD1. Germline-derived CDR1 and CDR2 are SGHDT and YYEEEE. The trim removed 4 bases at V and 6 bases at J, leaving 11 bases unmatched. This CDR3 is built from 16 residues.

This rearrangement joins TRBV7-2 to TRBJ2-3; D is uncertain. Per the germline V gene, CDR1 is SGHTA and CDR2 is FQGNSA. This CDR3 comprises 14 residues. V was clipped by 2 bases and J by 6 bases, with 12 bases between them. The CDR3 here is CASSLRDAGDTQYF. CDR3 nucleotides: TGTGCCAGCAGCTTACGTGACGCTGGTGATACGCAGTATTTT. Full variable domain (rest looked up from reference TRBV7-2 and TRBJ2-3): GAGVSQSPSNKVTEKGKDVELRCDPISGHTALYWYRQSLGQGLEFLIYFQGNSAPDKSGLPSDRFSAERTGGSVSTLTIQRTQQEDSAVYLCASSLRDAGDTQYFGPGTRLTVL.

This clonotype appeared a few times. The chain joins TRBV7-3 to TRBJ2-3, with TRBD2 matching over 9 bases. CDR3 length equals 20 residues. V shed 5 bases, J shed 6 bases, and the junction held 24 bases outside the gene matches. Germline V lookup: CDR1 SGHTA, CDR2 FQGTGA. The DNA of the CDR3 is TGTGCCAGCAGCCTATTAGGATCCGCAAGACTAGCGGATATTAAGGATACGCAGTATTTT. This encodes CASSLLGSARLADIKDTQYF.

The chain joins TRBV6-2 or TRBV6-3 to TRBJ2-3; no definite D call. Germline CDR1 and CDR2: MNHEY and SVGEGT. Trimming pared 0 bases from V and 8 bases from J, leaving 12 bases between. The CDR3 spans 14 residues. In DNA form, the CDR3 reads TGTGCCAGCAGTTACTCCCCTCCTCCGGCTACGCAGTATTTT. Amino acid sequence: CASSYSPPPATQYF.

V and J are TRBV11-3 and TRBJ2-1; perhaps TRBD1 as D (7 bases). This CDR3 contains 16 residues. CDR1 is SGHNT and CDR2 is YENEEA in the germline V gene. V dropped 0 bases and J dropped 4 bases, with 13 bases sitting between them. The DNA of the CDR3 is TGTGCCAGCAGCTTAGAGGGGGGACAGTTATACAATGAGCAGTTCTTC. Its translation: CASSLEGGQLYNEQFF.

This clonotype was counted a single time. V gene TRBV5-1 combines with J gene TRBJ2-3, with no clear D. The V and J ends lost 4 bases and 4 bases respectively, with 10 bases between them. Germline assignment: CDR1 SGHRS and CDR2 YFSETQ. This CDR3 region has 13 residues. CDR3 DNA: TGCGCCAGCAGCGGAATGGATGCAGATACGCAGTATTTT. The encoded protein is CASSGMDADTQYF.

The gene calls are TRBV7-9 and TRBJ1-2; the D is unclear. CDR1 SEHNR and CDR2 FQNEAQ come from the germline V gene (reference sequence). CDR3 length equals 15 residues. Trimming removed 5 bases from V and 8 bases from J, with 21 bases in between. Here the CDR3 reads CASSLTDTLPGGYTF. The DNA for the CDR3 is TGTGCCAGCAGCCTCACCGACACCTTACCGGGGGGCTACACCTTC.

The genes are TRBV7-7 and TRBJ2-1; D not certain. Trimming removed 1 base from V and 3 bases from J, with 10 bases in between. Germline V CDR1 and CDR2: SSHAT, FNYEAQ (reference sequence). The CDR3 length is 15 residues. Here the CDR3 DNA reads TGTGCCAGCAGCTTAGGTCCAGTGGGCTACAATGAGCAGTTCTTC. Translation: CASSLGPVGYNEQFF.

In its sample, this clonotype was seen a few times. The chain couples TRBV6-1 to TRBJ1-1; TRBD1 is a possible D gene (5 bases). The V end lost 6 bases, the J end lost 0 bases, and 8 bases lay between the germline ends. This CDR3 is 13 amino acids long. Per germline, CDR1 MNHNS and CDR2 SASEGT. DNA of the CDR3: TGTGCCAGCAGGGGGGTTATGAACACTGAAGCTTTCTTT. Its translation: CASRGVMNTEAFF.

In DNA, the CDR3 is TGCAGTGCTCGGACAGGCGCTTTCTACGAGCAGTACTTC. Translation: CSARTGAFYEQYF. The chain employs TRBV20-1 and TRBJ2-7; 7 bases are shared with TRBD1. Germline trimming cut 5 bases from V and 3 bases from J; bases unmatched to any gene: 7. CDR3 length: 13 amino acids. Germline CDR1 and CDR2: DFQATT and SNEGSKA (reference sequence).

V is TRBV12-3 or TRBV12-4 and J is TRBJ2-5; D unresolved. CDR3 length equals 11 residues. V lost 1 base and J lost 14, with 11 bases in between. The DNA for the CDR3 is TGTGCCAGCAGTTTAGGGATTATAAAATACTTC. Its translation: CASSLGIIKYF.

V gene TRBV27 combines with J gene TRBJ2-7; D is unresolved. The CDR3 loop spans 15 amino acids. Germline CDR1 is MNHEY and CDR2 is SMNVEV (reference sequence). Trimming shortened V by 3 bases and J by 2 bases, and 14 bases separated the two germline ends. DNA for the CDR3: TGTGCCAGCAGTTTGATCGAACAGTGGCCCTACGAGCAGTACTTC. Protein sequence: CASSLIEQWPYEQYF.

V gene TRBV6-1 combines with J gene TRBJ2-7; 7 bases map to TRBD1. Germline V gene lookup returns CDR1 MNHNS and CDR2 SASEGT. The CDR3 is 14 amino acids. Trimming at V came to 4 bases and at J to 2 bases, leaving 5 bases not matched to a gene. The CDR3 loop is CASSVVQGAYEQYF. The CDR3 bases are TGTGCCAGCAGTGTAGTCCAGGGGGCCTACGAGCAGTACTTC.

This chain links TRBV28 with TRBJ2-3; 8 nucleotides match TRBD1. J gave up 2 bases and V 7 bases, and 5 bases lay outside the gene matches. This CDR3 has 14 residues. Germline assignment: CDR1 MDHEN and CDR2 SYDVKM. CDR3 region: CASKGQVLTDTQYF. CDR3 DNA sequence: TGTGCCAGCAAGGGACAGGTCCTCACAGATACGCAGTATTTT.

The rearrangement links TRBV20-1 to TRBJ2-3; 10 bases fit TRBD2. The CDR3 length is 15 residues. The V segment lost 4 bases and the J segment 8 bases; nucleotides outside the gene matches: 12. CDR1 is DFQATT, CDR2 SNEGSKA, per germline (reference sequence). CDR3 nucleotides: TGCAGTGCTACCATAGCGGGGGGCCCTTGGGGTACGCAGTATTTT. Its protein product is CSATIAGGPWGTQYF.

V gene TRBV12-3 or TRBV12-4 combines with J gene TRBJ1-5; 9 bases line up with TRBD1. CDR3 length: 15 amino acids. V was pared by 3 bases and J by 6 bases, with 6 bases of the junction left unmatched. Here the CDR3 reads CASSFGTGYSQPQHF. For the CDR3, the DNA is TGTGCCAGCAGTTTTGGGACAGGGTATAGTCAGCCCCAGCATTTT.

The rearrangement uses TRBV4-3 and TRBJ2-1, with D perhaps given as TRBD1 or TRBD2 (6 bases each). CDR1 and CDR2 from the germline V gene are LGHNA and YSLEER. Trimming took off 0 bases at V and 8 bases at J, with 17 bases between the two ends. CDR3 size: 16 residues. The CDR3 here is CASSQEVGGPSDEQFF. The CDR3, as DNA: TGCGCCAGCAGCCAAGAGGTGGGGGGCCCCTCGGATGAGCAGTTCTTC.

This clonotype was picked up a small number of times. The chain is built from TRBV5-1 and TRBJ1-1; D gene uncertain. This CDR3 is built from 15 residues. Trimming stripped 0 bases from V and 1 base from J, with 10 bases between. Germline V gives CDR1 SGHRS, CDR2 YFSETQ. The CDR3 protein is CASSLVTKGNTEAFF. The CDR3 coding sequence is TGCGCCAGCAGCTTGGTTACGAAAGGGAACACTGAAGCTTTCTTT.

Many counts were recorded for this clonotype. The V and J genes are TRBV3-1 and TRBJ2-7; 8 bases are shared with TRBD1. The junction had 3 bases not matched to a gene; V was cut back by 1 base and J by 4 bases. The CDR3 covers 14 residues. Germline V gene sequence: CDR1 LGHDT, CDR2 YNNKEL (reference sequence). Written as DNA, the CDR3 is TGTGCCAGCAGCCAAGGGACAGGGATGTACGAGCAGTACTTC. It yields the protein CASSQGTGMYEQYF.

The table lists this clonotype with a few counts. This sequence joins TRBV4-1 and TRBJ2-3, with D unclear. V gave up 0 bases and J gave up 0 bases, with 13 bases separating them. There are 17 residues in the CDR3. The germline V gene has CDR1 MGHRA and CDR2 YSYEKL. Written as DNA, the CDR3 is TGCGCCAGCAGCCAAGACGGGCCGGCAGGCAGCACAGATACGCAGTATTTT. It yields the protein CASSQDGPAGSTDTQYF.

A few counts support this clonotype. The chain carries TRBV5-1 and TRBJ2-5; D is tentatively TRBD1 or TRBD2 (6 bases each). Germline loops: CDR1 SGHRS, CDR2 YFSETQ. The CDR3 totals 14 residues. V lost 7 bases, J lost 2 bases, and 15 bases lay in between. The CDR3, as DNA: TGCGCCAGCGGATTCCAAGGGGGGCAAGAGACCCAGTACTTC. Its protein is CASGFQGGQETQYF.

This clonotype has a handful of counts. The chain recombines TRBV11-2 with TRBJ2-1; 12 bases fit TRBD2. Germline lookup yields CDR1 SGHAT and CDR2 FQNNGV. The CDR3 sequence is 16 residues long. Unmatched junction bases numbered 7, after V lost 2 bases and J lost 8 bases. The CDR3, as DNA: TGTGCCAGCAGCTTAACGACTAGCGGGGGTGCCCATGAGCAGTTCTTC. It translates to CASSLTTSGGAHEQFF.

The chain is built from TRBV6-5 and TRBJ2-3; 7 bases map to TRBD2. This CDR3 spans 15 amino acids. Germline V gene sequence: CDR1 MNHEY, CDR2 SVGAGI. After removal of 0 bases from V and 6 bases from J, the junction contained 6 bases not matched to a gene. CDR3: CASSYSGLVWDTQYF. The CDR3, as DNA: TGTGCCAGCAGTTACTCTGGACTAGTTTGGGATACGCAGTATTTT.